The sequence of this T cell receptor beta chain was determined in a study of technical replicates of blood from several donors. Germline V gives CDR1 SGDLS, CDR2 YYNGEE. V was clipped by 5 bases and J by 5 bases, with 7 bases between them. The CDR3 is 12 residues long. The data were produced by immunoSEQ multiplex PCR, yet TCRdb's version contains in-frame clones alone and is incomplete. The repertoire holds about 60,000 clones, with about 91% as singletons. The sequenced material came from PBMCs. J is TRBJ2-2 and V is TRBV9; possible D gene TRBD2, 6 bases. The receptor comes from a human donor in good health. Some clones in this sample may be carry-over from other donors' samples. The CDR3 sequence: CASRGLTGELFF. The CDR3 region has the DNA TGTGCCAGCAGGGGACTTACCGGGGAGCTGTTTTTT.